The next 13 T cell receptor beta chains were all read from a single sample in a study of blood T cell repertoires in COVID-19. Libraries were prepared by immunoSEQ multiplex PCR; TCRdb keeps only in-frame clonotypes and omits some of them. The sample comprises nearly 70,000 clones, around 89% of which are singletons, and around 6% rests with the top ten. Sequenced sample: peripheral blood. The receptors stem from an older woman with acute or convalescent COVID-19.

V usage is TRBV28 and J usage is TRBJ1-5; D unclear. V was pared by 2 bases and J by 5 bases, with 4 bases between. The CDR3 extends over 12 amino acids. Per the germline V gene, CDR1 is MDHEN and CDR2 is SYDVKM. Written as DNA, the CDR3 is TGTGCCAGCAGTTTAGTCTATCAGCCCCAGCATTTT. It codes for CASSLVYQPQHF.

This clone showed up just a few times. V and J are TRBV5-1 and TRBJ1-4; 8 nucleotides agree with TRBD1. CDR1 is SGHRS, CDR2 YFSETQ, per germline. With 0 bases clipped from V and 4 bases from J, the junction kept 5 bases outside the gene matches. This CDR3 has 16 residues. The CDR3 sequence: CASSLGTGPFNEKLFF. The CDR3 nucleotides read TGCGCCAGCAGCTTGGGGACAGGGCCCTTTAATGAAAAACTGTTTTTT.

V is TRBV3-1 (or the pseudogene TRBV3-2) and J is TRBJ2-1; the D is unclear. Trimming removed 1 base at V and 5 bases at J, with 6 bases between. CDR3 length: 13 amino acids. The germline V gene encodes CDR1 LGHDT and CDR2 YNNKEL (reference sequence). DNA for the CDR3: TGTGCCAGCAGCCAAGGTTCCAACAATGAGCAGTTCTTC. This codes for CASSQGSNNEQFF.

V is TRBV28 and J is TRBJ2-1; TRBD2 agrees at 13 bases. The CDR3 is 18 residues long. Germline trimming cut 6 bases from V and 1 base from J; bases unmatched to any gene: 9. In germline, CDR1 is MDHEN, CDR2 SYDVKM. For the CDR3, the DNA is TGTGCCAGCAGGGTAAGGACTAGCGGGAGACCTTCCTACAATGAGCAGTTCTTC. This translates into CASRVRTSGRPSYNEQFF.

The CDR3 region is CASSGGVGTEAFF. CDR3 bases: TGTGCCAGCAGTGGGGGAGTTGGTACTGAAGCTTTCTTT. The rearrangement links TRBV2 to TRBJ1-1; D is uncertain. Trimming cost V 4 bases and J 5 bases, with 11 bases left between them. Germline loops: CDR1 SNHLY, CDR2 FYNNEI. This CDR3 is built from 13 residues. The full variable domain, its missing parts supplied by reference TRBV2 and TRBJ1-1, is EPEVTQTPSHQVTQMGQEVILRCVPISNHLYFYWYRQILGQKVEFLVSFYNNEISEKSEIFDDQFSVERPDGSNFTLKIRSTKLEDSAMYFCASSGGVGTEAFFGQGTRLTVV.

This clone has just one count. This rearrangement joins TRBV28 to TRBJ1-6; 8 nucleotides match TRBD1. The trim removed 6 bases at V and 0 bases at J, leaving 7 bases unmatched. The length of the CDR3 is 17 residues. Per germline, CDR1 MDHEN and CDR2 SYDVKM. DNA of the CDR3: TGTGCCAGCAGCCGCAGGGGGCAGAGCTCCTATAATTCACCCCTCCACTTT. Translated: CASSRRGQSSYNSPLHF. The full variable domain, with the rest looked up from reference TRBV28 and TRBJ1-6, is DVKVTQSSRYLVKRTGEKVFLECVQDMDHENMFWYRQDPGLGLRLIYFSYDVKMKEKGDIPEGYSVSREKKERFSLILESASTNQTSMYLCASSRRGQSSYNSPLHFGNGTRLTVT.

The rearrangement uses TRBV5-1 and TRBJ2-1; D is perhaps TRBD1 (6 bases). Trimming cost V 2 bases and J 3 bases, with 9 bases left between them. This CDR3 has 14 amino acids. Per germline, CDR1 SGHRS and CDR2 YFSETQ. The CDR3 loop is CASSFEGDYNEQFF. The CDR3 nucleotides read TGCGCCAGCAGCTTTGAGGGGGACTACAATGAGCAGTTCTTC. The full variable domain, its missing parts supplied by reference TRBV5-1 and TRBJ2-1, is KAGVTQTPRYLIKTRGQQVTLSCSPISGHRSVSWYQQTPGQGLQFLFEYFSETQRNKGNFPGRFSGRQFSNSRSEMNVSTLELGDSALYLCASSFEGDYNEQFFGPGTRLTVL.

In this sample, this clone turned up once. The chain carries TRBV5-1 and TRBJ2-7; tentative D call: TRBD1 (5 bases). The germline V and J ends were trimmed by 5 bases and 4 bases, with 10 bases remaining between them. Per the germline V gene, CDR1 is SGHRS and CDR2 is YFSETQ. This CDR3 is built from 12 residues. As DNA, the CDR3 is TGCGCCAGCAGTCTGCAGGGATACGAGCAGTACTTC. Translated, it gives CASSLQGYEQYF.

This clone was seen only a few times. This rearrangement joins TRBV19 to TRBJ1-1; D is ambiguous. The length of the CDR3 is 14 residues. Germline assignment: CDR1 LNHDA and CDR2 SQIVND (reference sequence). With 3 bases removed from V and 5 bases from J, the gap between germline ends came to 13 bases. CDR3 residues: CASSIRGLWTEAFF. In DNA, the CDR3 is TGTGCCAGTAGTATCCGCGGGCTGTGGACTGAAGCTTTCTTT.

The CDR3: CASSHLGGNIQYF. DNA of the CDR3: TGTGCCAGCTCCCACCTTGGGGGGAACATTCAGTACTTC. This rearrangement joins TRBV3-1 (or the pseudogene TRBV3-2) to TRBJ2-4; TRBD2 is a possible D gene (6 bases). CDR1 and CDR2 (germline): LGHDT, YNNKEL (reference sequence). Deletions cut 8 bases from V and 7 bases from J, with 15 bases between. This CDR3 region has 13 residues.

This clone occurred once. This chain connects TRBV7-2 to TRBJ1-5; a weak D match, TRBD1 (6 bases). This CDR3 has 17 residues. V lost 5 bases and J 2 bases, leaving 19 bases between the germline ends. Germline V CDR1 and CDR2: SGHTA, FQGNSA. The DNA of the CDR3 is TGTGCCAGCAGCCCAGAGGGGCCCGCAGGGGGCAATCAGCCCCAGCATTTT. This gives the protein CASSPEGPAGGNQPQHF.

The chain is built from TRBV28 and TRBJ1-5; a possible D gene is TRBD1 (5 bases). Trimming pared 3 bases from V and 2 bases from J, leaving 14 bases between. The CDR3 consists of 16 residues. CDR1 MDHEN and CDR2 SYDVKM come from the germline V gene. This CDR3 is CASSFSGWRGNQPQHF. The CDR3 nucleotides are TGTGCCAGCAGTTTCTCAGGGTGGAGGGGCAATCAGCCCCAGCATTTT.

CDR3 sequence: CASSYPRANSGNTIYF. In DNA, the CDR3 is TGTGCCAGCAGTTACCCCAGGGCTAACTCTGGAAACACCATATATTTT. This rearrangement joins TRBV6-6 to TRBJ1-3, with D perhaps matching TRBD1 (5 bases). V was clipped by 2 bases and J by 0 bases, with 11 bases between them. Germline V gene sequence: CDR1 MNHNY, CDR2 SVGAGI (reference sequence). The CDR3 length is 16 residues.